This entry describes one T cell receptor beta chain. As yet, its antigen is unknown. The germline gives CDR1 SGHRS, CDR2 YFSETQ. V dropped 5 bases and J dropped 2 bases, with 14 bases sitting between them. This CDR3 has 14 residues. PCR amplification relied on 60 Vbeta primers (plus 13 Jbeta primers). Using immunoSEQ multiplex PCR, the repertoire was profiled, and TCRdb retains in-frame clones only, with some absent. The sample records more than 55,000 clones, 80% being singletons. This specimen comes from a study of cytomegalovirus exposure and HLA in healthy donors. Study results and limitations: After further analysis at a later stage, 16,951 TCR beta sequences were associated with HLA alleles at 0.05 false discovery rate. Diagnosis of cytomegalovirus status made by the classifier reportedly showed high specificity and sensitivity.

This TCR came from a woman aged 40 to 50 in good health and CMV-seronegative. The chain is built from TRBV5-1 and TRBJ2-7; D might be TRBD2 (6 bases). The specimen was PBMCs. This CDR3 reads CASRVSAGTYEQYF. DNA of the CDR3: TGCGCCAGCAGGGTATCGGCGGGAACCTACGAGCAGTACTTC.